The subject of this entry is one TCR beta chain. Its antigen is not identified. These data are taken from a study of graft-versus-host responses after intestinal transplantation. Turning to the study itself: Transplants given to recipients were multivisceral, liver-intestinal, or isolated intestinal. The recipients all started with anti-thymocyte globulin induction and then took tacrolimus and steroids for roughly 3 years. General study results and limits: GvH clones were found in recipient marrow; some appeared first in ileum or blood.

Sequencing was performed with immunoSEQ multiplex PCR; in TCRdb, only in-frame clones are kept and a portion is missing. The sample carries some 25,000 clones, 85% to 95% recorded once. The germline CDR1 and CDR2 sequences are MDHEN and SYDVKM. V lost 5 bases, J lost 7 bases, and 7 bases stayed unmatched. The CDR3 is 14 residues long. This sequence originates from a human patient who received an intestinal transplant, so some T cells may come from the graft donor. Sequenced material: PBMCs, taken approximately 39 days after intestinal transplant. J is TRBJ2-2 and V is TRBV28, with 7 positions matching TRBD1. CDR3: CASSITSGGGELFF. CDR3 DNA: TGTGCCAGCAGTATAACCTCAGGGGGCGGGGAGCTGTTTTTT.